This T cell receptor (beta chain) was documented in a study of T cell repertoires in cytomegalovirus infection. Study-wide context: The public TCR beta signatures pointed to both CMV infection and matching HLA type.

Each CDR3 protein is one row after TCRdb ran MiXCR on the reads. The sample contains 200,000 to 300,000 distinct CDR3 sequences, approximately 13% of which appear only once. Study-level findings and limits: In two of eight donors, the top clonotype was HLA-C-restricted CMV-specific. Accumulated public TCR beta family frequency recognized individuals carrying CMV together with the relevant HLA.

This clonotype was seen at least ten times. Its antigen is not known. Source material: PBMCs. The receptor comes from a human donor in good health (CMV status not recorded). Some clones in this sample may be carry-over from other donors' samples.

The DNA for the CDR3 is TGTGCCAGCAGCTTAGCCCAAACTAGCGGGGGGAACCAAGAGACCCAGTACTTC. As protein: CASSLAQTSGGNQETQYF. This rearrangement joins TRBV7-2 to TRBJ2-5; 12 nucleotides line up with TRBD2. Germline V CDR1 and CDR2: SGHTA, FQGNSA. The CDR3 has 18 residues. The V gene end was trimmed by 0 bases and the J gene end by 0 bases; junction bases not matched to a gene: 5.